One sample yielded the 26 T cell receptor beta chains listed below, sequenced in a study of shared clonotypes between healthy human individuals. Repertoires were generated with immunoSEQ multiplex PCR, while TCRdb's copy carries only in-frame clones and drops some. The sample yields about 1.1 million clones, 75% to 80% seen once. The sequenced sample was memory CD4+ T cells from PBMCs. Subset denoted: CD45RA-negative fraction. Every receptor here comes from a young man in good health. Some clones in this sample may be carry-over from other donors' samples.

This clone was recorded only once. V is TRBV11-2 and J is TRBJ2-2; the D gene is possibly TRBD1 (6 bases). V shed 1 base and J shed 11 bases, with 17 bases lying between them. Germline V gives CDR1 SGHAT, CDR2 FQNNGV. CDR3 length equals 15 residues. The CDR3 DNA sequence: TGTGCCAGCAGCTTAGCGAGGGACACCCCCCGAGAGCTGTTTTTT. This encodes CASSLARDTPRELFF.

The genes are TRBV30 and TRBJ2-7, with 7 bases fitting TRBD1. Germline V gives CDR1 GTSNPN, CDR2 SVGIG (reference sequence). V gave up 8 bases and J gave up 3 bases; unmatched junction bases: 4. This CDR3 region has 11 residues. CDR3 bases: TGTGCCCTCCGGACAGGCTACGAGCAGTACTTC. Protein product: CALRTGYEQYF. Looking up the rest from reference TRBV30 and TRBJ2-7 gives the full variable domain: SQTIHQWPATLVQPVGSPLSLECTVEGTSNPNLYWYRQAAGRGLQLLFYSVGIGQISSEVPQNLSASRPQDRQFILSSKKLLLSDSGFYLCALRTGYEQYFGPGTRLTVT.

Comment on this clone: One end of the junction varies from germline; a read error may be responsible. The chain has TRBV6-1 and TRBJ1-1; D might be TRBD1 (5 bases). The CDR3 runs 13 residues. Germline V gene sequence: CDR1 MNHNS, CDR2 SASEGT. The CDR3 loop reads CASSEERGQFYWF. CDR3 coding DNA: TGTGCCAGCAGTGAAGAGAGGGGCCAATTTTATTGGTTC.

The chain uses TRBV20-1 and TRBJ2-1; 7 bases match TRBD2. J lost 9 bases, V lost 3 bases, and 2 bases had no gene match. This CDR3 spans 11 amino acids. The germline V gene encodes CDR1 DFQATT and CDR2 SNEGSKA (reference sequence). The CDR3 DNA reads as TGCAGTGCTAGCACGGGGGGTGAGCAGTTCTTC. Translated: CSASTGGEQFF.

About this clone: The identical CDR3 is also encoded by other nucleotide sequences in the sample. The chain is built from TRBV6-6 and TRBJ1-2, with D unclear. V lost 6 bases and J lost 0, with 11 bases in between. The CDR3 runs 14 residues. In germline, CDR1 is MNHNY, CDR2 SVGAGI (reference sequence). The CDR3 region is CASSPGTTNYGYTF. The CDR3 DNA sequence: TGTGCCAGCAGCCCCGGAACCACTAACTATGGCTACACCTTC.

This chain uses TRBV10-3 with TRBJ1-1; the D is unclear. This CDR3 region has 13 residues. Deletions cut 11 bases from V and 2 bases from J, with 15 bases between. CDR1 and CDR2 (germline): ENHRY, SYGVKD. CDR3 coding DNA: TGTGCCTCAAACGGGGTTAGAAACACTGAAGCTTTCTTT. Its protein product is CASNGVRNTEAFF.

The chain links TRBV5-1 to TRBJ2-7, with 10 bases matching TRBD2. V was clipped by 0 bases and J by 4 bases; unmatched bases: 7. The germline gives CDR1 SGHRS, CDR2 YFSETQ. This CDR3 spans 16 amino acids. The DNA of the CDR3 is TGCGCCAGCAGCTTGGCCCCGACTAGCGGGTTTTACGAGCAGTACTTC. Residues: CASSLAPTSGFYEQYF.

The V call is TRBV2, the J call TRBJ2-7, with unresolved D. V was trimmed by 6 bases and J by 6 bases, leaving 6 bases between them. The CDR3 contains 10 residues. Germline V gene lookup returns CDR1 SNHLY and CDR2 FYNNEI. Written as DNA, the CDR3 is TGTGCCAGCAGGAATGGCGAGCAGTACTTC. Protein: CASRNGEQYF.

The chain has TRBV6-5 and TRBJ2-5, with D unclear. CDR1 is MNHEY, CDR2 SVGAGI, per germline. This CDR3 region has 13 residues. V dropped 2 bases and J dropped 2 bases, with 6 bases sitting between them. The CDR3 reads CASSYGRQETQYF. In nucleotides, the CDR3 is TGTGCCAGCAGTTACGGACGGCAAGAGACCCAGTACTTC.

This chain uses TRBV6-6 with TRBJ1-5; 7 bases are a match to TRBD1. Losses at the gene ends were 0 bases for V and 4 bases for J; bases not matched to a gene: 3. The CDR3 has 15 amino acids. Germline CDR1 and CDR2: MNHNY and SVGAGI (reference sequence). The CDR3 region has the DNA TGTGCCAGCAGTTACTCGAGGGACAGAAATCAGCCCCAGCATTTT. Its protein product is CASSYSRDRNQPQHF.

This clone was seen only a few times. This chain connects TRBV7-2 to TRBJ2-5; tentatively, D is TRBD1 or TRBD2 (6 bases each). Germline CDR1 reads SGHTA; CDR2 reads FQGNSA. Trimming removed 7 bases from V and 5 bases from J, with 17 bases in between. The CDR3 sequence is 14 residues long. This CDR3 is CASTLTRGRETQYF. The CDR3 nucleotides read TGTGCCAGCACCCTGACACGGGGGCGGGAGACCCAGTACTTC.

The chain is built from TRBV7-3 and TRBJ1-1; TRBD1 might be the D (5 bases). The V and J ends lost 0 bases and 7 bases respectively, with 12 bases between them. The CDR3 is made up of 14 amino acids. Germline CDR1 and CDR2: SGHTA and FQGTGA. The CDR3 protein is CASSLTWWDGEAFF. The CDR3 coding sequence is TGTGCCAGCAGCTTAACGTGGTGGGACGGTGAAGCTTTCTTT.

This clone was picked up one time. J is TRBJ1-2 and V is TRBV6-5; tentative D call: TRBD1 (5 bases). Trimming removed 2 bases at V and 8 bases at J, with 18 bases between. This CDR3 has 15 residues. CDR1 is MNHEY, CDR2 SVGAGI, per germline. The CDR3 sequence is CASSYLRGSSVGYTF. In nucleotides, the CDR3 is TGTGCCAGCAGTTACCTCCGGGGCAGCTCGGTCGGCTACACCTTC.

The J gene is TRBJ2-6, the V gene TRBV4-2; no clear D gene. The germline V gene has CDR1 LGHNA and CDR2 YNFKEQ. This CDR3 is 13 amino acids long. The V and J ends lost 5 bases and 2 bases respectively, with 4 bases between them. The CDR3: CASSSPGANVLTF. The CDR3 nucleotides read TGTGCCAGCAGCTCGCCTGGGGCCAACGTCCTGACTTTC.

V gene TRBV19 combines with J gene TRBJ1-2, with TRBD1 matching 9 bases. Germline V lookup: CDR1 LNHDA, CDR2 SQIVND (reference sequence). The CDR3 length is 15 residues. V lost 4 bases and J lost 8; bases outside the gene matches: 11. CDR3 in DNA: TGTGCCAGTAGTACCCTTGGACAGGGGATAAGGGGCTACACCTTC. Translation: CASSTLGQGIRGYTF.

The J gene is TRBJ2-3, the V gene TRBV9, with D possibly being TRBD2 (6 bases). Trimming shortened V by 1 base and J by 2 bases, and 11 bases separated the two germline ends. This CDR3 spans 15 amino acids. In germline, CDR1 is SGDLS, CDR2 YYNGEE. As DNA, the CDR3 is TGTGCCAGCAGCGTAACAGGAGGGTTCACAGATACGCAGTATTTT. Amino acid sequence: CASSVTGGFTDTQYF.

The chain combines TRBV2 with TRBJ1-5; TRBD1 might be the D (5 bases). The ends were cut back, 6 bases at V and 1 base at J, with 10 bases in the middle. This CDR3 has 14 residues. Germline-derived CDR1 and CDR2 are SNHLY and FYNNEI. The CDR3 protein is CASRGPYSNQPQHF. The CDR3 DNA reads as TGTGCCAGCAGGGGACCATACAGCAATCAGCCCCAGCATTTT.

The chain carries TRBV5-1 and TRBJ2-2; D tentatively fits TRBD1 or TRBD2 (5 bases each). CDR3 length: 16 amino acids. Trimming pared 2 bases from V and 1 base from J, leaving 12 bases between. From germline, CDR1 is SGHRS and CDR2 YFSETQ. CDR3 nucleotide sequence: TGCGCCAGCAGCTTTTTTCCGGGGCGGAACACCGGGGAGCTGTTTTTT. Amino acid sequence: CASSFFPGRNTGELFF. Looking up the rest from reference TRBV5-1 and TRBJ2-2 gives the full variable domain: KAGVTQTPRYLIKTRGQQVTLSCSPISGHRSVSWYQQTPGQGLQFLFEYFSETQRNKGNFPGRFSGRQFSNSRSEMNVSTLELGDSALYLCASSFFPGRNTGELFFGEGSRLTVL.

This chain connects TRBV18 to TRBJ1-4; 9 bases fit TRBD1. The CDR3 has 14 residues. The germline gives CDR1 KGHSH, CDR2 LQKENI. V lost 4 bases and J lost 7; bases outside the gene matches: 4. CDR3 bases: TGTGCCAGCTCACAATCGACAGGGGGTGAAAAACTGTTTTTT. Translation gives CASSQSTGGEKLFF.

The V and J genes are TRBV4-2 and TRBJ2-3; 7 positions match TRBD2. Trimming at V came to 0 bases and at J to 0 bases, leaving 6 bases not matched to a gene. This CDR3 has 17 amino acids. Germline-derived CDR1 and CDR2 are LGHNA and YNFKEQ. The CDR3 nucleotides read TGTGCCAGCAGCCAAGATAGGGCGGGAGTAAGCACAGATACGCAGTATTTT. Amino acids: CASSQDRAGVSTDTQYF.

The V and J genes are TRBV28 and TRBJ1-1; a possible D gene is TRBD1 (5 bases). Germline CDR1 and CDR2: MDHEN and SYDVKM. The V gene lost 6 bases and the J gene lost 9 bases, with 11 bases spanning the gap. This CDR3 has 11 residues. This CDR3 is CASRVRGQAFF. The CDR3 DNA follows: TGTGCCAGCAGGGTACGGGGACAAGCTTTCTTT. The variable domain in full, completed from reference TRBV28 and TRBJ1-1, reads DVKVTQSSRYLVKRTGEKVFLECVQDMDHENMFWYRQDPGLGLRLIYFSYDVKMKEKGDIPEGYSVSREKKERFSLILESASTNQTSMYLCASRVRGQAFFGQGTRLTVV.

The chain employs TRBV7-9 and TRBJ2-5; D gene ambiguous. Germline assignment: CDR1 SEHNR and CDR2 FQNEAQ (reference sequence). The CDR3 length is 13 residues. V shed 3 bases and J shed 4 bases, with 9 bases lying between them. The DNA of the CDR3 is TGTGCCAGCAGCTTGAGGTCGGGAGAGACCCAGTACTTC. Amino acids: CASSLRSGETQYF.

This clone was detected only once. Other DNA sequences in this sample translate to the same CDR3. The CDR3 bases are TGTGCCAGCAGCTCGACTAGCGGGCTCTACAATGAGCAGTTCTTC. Translating it yields CASSSTSGLYNEQFF. The chain has TRBV7-2 and TRBJ2-1; 10 nucleotides agree with TRBD2. Germline assignment: CDR1 SGHTA and CDR2 FQGNSA. The CDR3 runs to 15 residues. The trim removed 4 bases at V and 3 bases at J, leaving 3 bases unmatched.

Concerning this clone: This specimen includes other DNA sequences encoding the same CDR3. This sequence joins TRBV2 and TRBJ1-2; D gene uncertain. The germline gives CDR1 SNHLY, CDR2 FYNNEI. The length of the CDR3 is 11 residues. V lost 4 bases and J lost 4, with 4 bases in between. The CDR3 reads CASSVGYGYTF. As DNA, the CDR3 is TGTGCCAGCAGTGTTGGCTATGGCTACACCTTC.

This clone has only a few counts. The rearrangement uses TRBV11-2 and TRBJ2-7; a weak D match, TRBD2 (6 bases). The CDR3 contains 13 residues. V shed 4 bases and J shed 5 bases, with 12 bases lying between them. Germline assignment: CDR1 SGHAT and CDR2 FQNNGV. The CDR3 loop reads CASSSRRGHEQYF. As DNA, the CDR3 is TGTGCCAGCAGCTCGAGGAGGGGACACGAGCAGTACTTC.

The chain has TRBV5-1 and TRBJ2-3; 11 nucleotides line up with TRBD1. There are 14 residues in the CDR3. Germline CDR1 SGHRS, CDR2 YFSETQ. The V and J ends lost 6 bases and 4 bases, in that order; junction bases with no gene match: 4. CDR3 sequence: CASTRTGGADTQYF. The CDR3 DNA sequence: TGCGCCAGCACGCGGACAGGGGGCGCAGATACGCAGTATTTT.